This T cell receptor (beta chain) was captured by sequencing in a study of shared clonotypes between healthy human individuals. About the study: Two female and a few male donors aged 18 to 49 were enrolled.

Study results and limitations: Only a few donors were included, so the genetic and exposure-history diversity represented was limited. Blood alone was sampled, and tissue repertoires likely differ.

On this clone itself: Its antigen is as yet unknown.

Each donor was a Caucasian adult residing in Nashville, Tennessee. Profiling relied on immunoSEQ multiplex PCR, and the TCRdb table lists in-frame clones only, not all of them. The repertoire has more than 400,000 clones, more than 65% of them found once; the top ten carry about 13%. Sequencing was carried out using PBMCs. The clonotype comes from a woman aged 40-49 years in good health. Some clones in this sample may be carry-over from other donors' samples.

Written as DNA, the CDR3 is TGCGCCAGCAGTCAATCGAGGGAGGATGCTGAAGCTTTCTTT. Its protein is CASSQSREDAEAFF. The rearrangement uses TRBV23-1 and TRBJ1-1; D unresolved. TRBV23-1 is noted as an ORF with a role that remains uncertain. The CDR3 totals 14 residues. V was pared by 0 bases and J by 6 bases, with 11 bases between.